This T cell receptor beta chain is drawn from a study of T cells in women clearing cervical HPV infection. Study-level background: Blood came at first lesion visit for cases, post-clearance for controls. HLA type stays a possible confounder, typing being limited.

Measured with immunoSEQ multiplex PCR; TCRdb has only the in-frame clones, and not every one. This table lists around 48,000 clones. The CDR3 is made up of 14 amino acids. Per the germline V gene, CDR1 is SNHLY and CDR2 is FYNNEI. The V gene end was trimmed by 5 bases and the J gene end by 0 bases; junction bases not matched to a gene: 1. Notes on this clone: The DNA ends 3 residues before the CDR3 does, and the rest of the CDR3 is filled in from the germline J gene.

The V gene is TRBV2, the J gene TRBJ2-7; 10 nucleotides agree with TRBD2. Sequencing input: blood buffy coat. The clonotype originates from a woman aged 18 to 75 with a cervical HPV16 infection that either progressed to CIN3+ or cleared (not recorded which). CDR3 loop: CASSLAGGSYEQYF. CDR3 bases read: TGTGCCAGCAGTTTAGCGGGGGGCTCCTACGAG.